This T cell receptor beta chain was identified in a study of T cells expressing NK-cell markers. Study in general: Seven sequenced donors out of eight were HCMV-seropositive, one seronegative. Study observations and caveats: These clonotypes additionally ranked first within the CD3+CD56-NKG2C+ fraction of a few donors. Whether expanded NKG2C+ T cell clones were HCMV-specific remained unclear.

The CDR3 extends over 16 amino acids. Looked up from germline, CDR1 is SGHRS and CDR2 is YFSETQ. TCRdb processed the 5' RACE reads again and assigns one entry to each CDR3 protein, with no DNA. The record lists about 160,000 distinct CDR3 sequences, of which the ten most abundant hold 15% to 20%. About this clonotype itself: What it binds is unknown.

Material for sequencing was blood T cells: a sorted CD56 or NKG2C T cell subset, CD4+ or CD8+ T cells, or bulk PBMC T cells (not recorded which). This clonotype was sampled from a woman aged 18-70 years in good health. The chain combines TRBV5-1 with TRBJ1-2; TCRdb returns TRBD1, unconfirmable since there is no DNA. The CDR3: CASSPRWGDANYGYTF.